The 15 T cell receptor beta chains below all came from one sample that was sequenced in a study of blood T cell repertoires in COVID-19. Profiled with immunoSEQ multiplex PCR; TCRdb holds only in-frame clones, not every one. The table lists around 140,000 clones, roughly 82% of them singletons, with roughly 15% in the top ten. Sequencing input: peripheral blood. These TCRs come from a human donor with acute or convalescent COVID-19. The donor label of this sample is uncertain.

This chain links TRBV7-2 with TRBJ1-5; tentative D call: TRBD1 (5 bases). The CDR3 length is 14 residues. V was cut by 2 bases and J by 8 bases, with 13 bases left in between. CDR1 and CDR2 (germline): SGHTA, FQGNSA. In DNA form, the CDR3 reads TGTGCCAGCAGCTTAATAGGGGTCCGGGAGCCCCAGCATTTT. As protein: CASSLIGVREPQHF.

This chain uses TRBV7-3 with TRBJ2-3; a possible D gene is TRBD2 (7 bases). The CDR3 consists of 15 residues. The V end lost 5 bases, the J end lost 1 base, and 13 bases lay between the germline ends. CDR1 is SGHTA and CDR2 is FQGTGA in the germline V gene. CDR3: CASSHRGAGTDTQYF. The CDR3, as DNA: TGTGCCAGCAGCCATCGGGGGGCCGGCACAGATACGCAGTATTTT.

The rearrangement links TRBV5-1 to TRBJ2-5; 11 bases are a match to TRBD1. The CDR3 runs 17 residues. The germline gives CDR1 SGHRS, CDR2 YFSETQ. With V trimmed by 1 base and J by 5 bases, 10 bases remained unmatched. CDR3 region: CASSLLPGQGVRETQYF. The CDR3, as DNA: TGCGCCAGCAGCTTGTTACCGGGACAGGGGGTTAGGGAGACCCAGTACTTC.

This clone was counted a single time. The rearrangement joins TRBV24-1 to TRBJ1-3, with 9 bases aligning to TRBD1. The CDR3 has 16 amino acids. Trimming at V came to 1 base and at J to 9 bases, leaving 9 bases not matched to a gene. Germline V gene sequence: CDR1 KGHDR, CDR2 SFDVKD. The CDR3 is CATSDFRTGAVGTIYF. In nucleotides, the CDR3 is TGTGCCACCAGTGATTTCAGGACAGGGGCGGTTGGCACCATATATTTT.

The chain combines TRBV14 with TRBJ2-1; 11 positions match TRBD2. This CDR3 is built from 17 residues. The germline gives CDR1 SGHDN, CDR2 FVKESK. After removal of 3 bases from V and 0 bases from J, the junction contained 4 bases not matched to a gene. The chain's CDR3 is CASSHRLAGSSYNEQFF. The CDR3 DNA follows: TGTGCCAGCAGCCATAGACTAGCGGGGAGCTCCTACAATGAGCAGTTCTTC.

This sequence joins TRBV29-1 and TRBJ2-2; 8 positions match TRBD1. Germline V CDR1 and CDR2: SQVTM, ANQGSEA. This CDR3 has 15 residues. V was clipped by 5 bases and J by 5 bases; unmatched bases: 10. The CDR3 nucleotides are TGCAGCGTTCTTCCGCAGGGGGCGCGAACCGGGGAGCTGTTTTTT. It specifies CSVLPQGARTGELFF.

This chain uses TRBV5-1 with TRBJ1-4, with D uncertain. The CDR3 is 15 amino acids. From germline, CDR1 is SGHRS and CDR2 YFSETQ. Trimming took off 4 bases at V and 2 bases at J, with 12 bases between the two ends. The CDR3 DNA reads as TGCGCCAGCAGCCTTGGACTGCTTACTAATGAAAAACTGTTTTTT. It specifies CASSLGLLTNEKLFF.

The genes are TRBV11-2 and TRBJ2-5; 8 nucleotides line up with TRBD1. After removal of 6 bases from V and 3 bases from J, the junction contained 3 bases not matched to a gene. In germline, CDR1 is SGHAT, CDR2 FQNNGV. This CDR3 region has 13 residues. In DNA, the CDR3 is TGTGCCAGCAGTCCGGACAGGGAAGAGACCCAGTACTTC. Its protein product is CASSPDREETQYF. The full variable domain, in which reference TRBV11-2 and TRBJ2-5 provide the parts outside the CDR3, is EAGVAQSPRYKIIEKRQSVAFWCNPISGHATLYWYQQILGQGPKLLIQFQNNGVVDDSQLPKDRFSAERLKGVDSTLKIQPAKLEDSAVYLCASSPDREETQYFGPGTRLLVL.

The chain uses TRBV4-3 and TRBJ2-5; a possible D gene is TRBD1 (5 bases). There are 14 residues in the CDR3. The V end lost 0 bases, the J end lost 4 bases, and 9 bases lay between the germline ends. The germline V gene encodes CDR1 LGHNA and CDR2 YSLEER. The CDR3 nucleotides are TGCGCCAGCAGCCAAGACGCAGGGTTAGAGACCCAGTACTTC. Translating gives CASSQDAGLETQYF.

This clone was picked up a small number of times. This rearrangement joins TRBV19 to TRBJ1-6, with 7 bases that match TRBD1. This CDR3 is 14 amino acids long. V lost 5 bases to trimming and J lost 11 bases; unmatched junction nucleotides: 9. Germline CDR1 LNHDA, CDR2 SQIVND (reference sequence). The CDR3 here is CASSSGQRNTPLHF. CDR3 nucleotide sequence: TGTGCCAGTAGTTCGGGACAGAGAAATACACCCCTCCACTTT. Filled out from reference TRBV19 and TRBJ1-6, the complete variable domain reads DGGITQSPKYLFRKEGQNVTLSCEQNLNHDAMYWYRQDPGQGLRLIYYSQIVNDFQKGDIAEGYSVSREKKESFPLTVTSAQKNPTAFYLCASSSGQRNTPLHFGNGTRLTVT.

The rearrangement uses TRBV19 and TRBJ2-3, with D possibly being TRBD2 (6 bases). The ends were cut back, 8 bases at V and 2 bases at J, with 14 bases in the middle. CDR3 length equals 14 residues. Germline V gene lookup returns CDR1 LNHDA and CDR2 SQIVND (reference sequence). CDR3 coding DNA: TGTGCCAGTGGTAAGATGGGACTCACAGATACGCAGTATTTT. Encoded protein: CASGKMGLTDTQYF.

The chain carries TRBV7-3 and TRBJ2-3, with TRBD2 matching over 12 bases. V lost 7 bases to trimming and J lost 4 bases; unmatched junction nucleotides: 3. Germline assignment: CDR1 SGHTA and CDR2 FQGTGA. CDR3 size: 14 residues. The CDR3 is CASKRLAGADTQYF. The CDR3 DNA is TGTGCCAGCAAACGACTAGCGGGGGCAGATACGCAGTATTTT.

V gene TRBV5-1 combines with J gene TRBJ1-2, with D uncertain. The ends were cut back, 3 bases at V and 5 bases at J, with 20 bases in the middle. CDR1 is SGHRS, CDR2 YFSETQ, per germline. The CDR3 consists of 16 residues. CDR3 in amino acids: CASSWSLETDYYGYTF. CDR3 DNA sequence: TGCGCCAGCAGCTGGAGCCTTGAGACGGACTATTATGGCTACACCTTC.

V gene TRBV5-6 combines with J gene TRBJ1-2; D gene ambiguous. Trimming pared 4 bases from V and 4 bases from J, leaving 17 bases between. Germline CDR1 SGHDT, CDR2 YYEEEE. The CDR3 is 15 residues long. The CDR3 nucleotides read TGTGCCAGCAGCCCGAGTGCGGGGAAGGCCTATGGCTACACCTTC. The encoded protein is CASSPSAGKAYGYTF.

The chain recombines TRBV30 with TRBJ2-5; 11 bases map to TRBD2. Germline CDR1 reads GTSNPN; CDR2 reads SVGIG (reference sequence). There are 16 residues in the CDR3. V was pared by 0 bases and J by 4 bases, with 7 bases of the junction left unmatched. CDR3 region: CAWSVPVSGGGETQYF. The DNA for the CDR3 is TGTGCCTGGAGTGTTCCGGTTAGCGGGGGGGGAGAGACCCAGTACTTC.